This is a list of T cell receptor beta chains from one sample in a study of blood T cell repertoires in COVID-19. The protocol was immunoSEQ multiplex PCR, while the TCRdb copy is restricted to in-frame clones and leaves out a portion. The sample shows 250,000 to 350,000 clones, around 88% of them seen only once. Sequenced material: peripheral blood. The receptor set was obtained from a woman aged 50 to 60 with acute or convalescent COVID-19. Each CDR3 is given with its conserved first and last residue. A D gene is named only where the DNA matches it firmly. A row's size may be missing; if present it is once, few, many or a size class.

d_call: NA
v_call: TRBV5-1
clone_size: NA
j_call: TRBJ2-3
cdr3_aa: CASSLGGNVADTQYF
cdr3_nt: TGCGCCAGCAGCTTAGGCGGGAATGTAGCAGATACGCAGTATTTT

d_call: NA
v_call: TRBV30
clone_size: NA
j_call: TRBJ1-5
cdr3_aa: CAWSTGVSVASNQPQHF
cdr3_nt: TGTGCCTGGAGTACCGGGGTCAGTGTAGCTAGCAATCAGCCCCAGCATTTT

d_call: TRBD2
v_call: TRBV7-2
clone_size: NA
j_call: TRBJ2-5
cdr3_aa: CASSLGTSERETQYF
cdr3_nt: TGTGCCAGCAGCTTGGGAACTAGCGAGAGGGAGACCCAGTACTTC

d_call: NA
v_call: TRBV11-2
clone_size: NA
j_call: TRBJ1-5
cdr3_aa: CASSSLNQPQHF
cdr3_nt: TGTGCCAGCAGCTCCCTTAATCAGCCCCAGCATTTT

d_call: TRBD1
v_call: TRBV5-1
clone_size: NA
j_call: TRBJ2-3
cdr3_aa: CASSLTGGASTDTQYF
cdr3_nt: TGCGCCAGCAGCTTAACAGGGGGAGCTAGCACAGATACGCAGTATTTT

d_call: TRBD1
v_call: TRBV5-1
clone_size: once
j_call: TRBJ1-2
cdr3_aa: CASSLEGQGPYGYTF
cdr3_nt: TGCGCCAGCAGCTTGGAGGGACAGGGGCCCTATGGCTACACCTTC

d_call: TRBD1
v_call: TRBV7-2
clone_size: NA
j_call: TRBJ2-5
cdr3_aa: CASSPQGVYQETQYF
cdr3_nt: TGTGCCAGCAGCCCCCAGGGGGTCTACCAAGAGACCCAGTACTTC

d_call: NA
v_call: TRBV19
clone_size: many
j_call: TRBJ1-3
cdr3_aa: CASSTLGGKGNTIYF
cdr3_nt: TGTGCCAGTAGTACCCTCGGGGGGAAAGGAAACACCATATATTTT

d_call: NA
v_call: TRBV14
clone_size: NA
j_call: TRBJ2-3
cdr3_aa: CASSQRVGQISTDTQYF
cdr3_nt: TGTGCCAGCAGCCAAAGGGTCGGACAAATTAGCACAGATACGCAGTATTTT

d_call: NA
v_call: TRBV28
clone_size: NA
j_call: TRBJ1-1
cdr3_aa: CAGKTAPSSEAFF
cdr3_nt: TGTGCCGGAAAGACAGCTCCCAGCTCTGAAGCTTTCTTT

d_call: NA
v_call: TRBV6-5
clone_size: once
j_call: TRBJ1-5
cdr3_aa: CASSYSRRGQQPQHF
cdr3_nt: TGTGCCAGCAGTTACTCGAGGCGGGGGCAGCAGCCCCAGCATTTT

d_call: TRBD1
v_call: TRBV5-4
clone_size: few
j_call: TRBJ1-2
cdr3_aa: CASSGGTAYGYTF
cdr3_nt: TGTGCCAGCAGCGGGGGGACAGCCTATGGCTACACCTTC

d_call: NA
v_call: TRBV5-6
clone_size: NA
j_call: TRBJ1-3
cdr3_aa: CASSLLKGLNSGNTIYF
cdr3_nt: TGTGCCAGCAGCTTACTAAAAGGACTGAACTCTGGAAACACCATATATTTT

d_call: TRBD2
v_call: TRBV27
clone_size: NA
j_call: TRBJ2-7
cdr3_aa: CASSLPSGLAGGPDEQYF
cdr3_nt: TGTGCCAGCAGTTTGCCTTCCGGACTAGCGGGAGGGCCCGACGAGCAGTACTTC

d_call: NA
v_call: TRBV27
clone_size: NA
j_call: TRBJ2-1
cdr3_aa: CASSLGSGSYNEQFF
cdr3_nt: TGTGCCAGCAGTTTAGGGAGCGGCTCCTACAATGAGCAGTTCTTC

d_call: TRBD1
v_call: TRBV30
clone_size: NA
j_call: TRBJ1-1
cdr3_aa: CAWSVGSGQRTFF
cdr3_nt: TGTGCCTGGAGTGTGGGTTCGGGACAGAGAACTTTCTTT

d_call: TRBD1
v_call: TRBV10-3
clone_size: NA
j_call: TRBJ1-1
cdr3_aa: CAIRGQGVVTEAFF
cdr3_nt: TGTGCCATCAGGGGACAGGGGGTAGTTACTGAAGCTTTCTTT

d_call: NA
v_call: TRBV7-5
clone_size: NA
j_call: TRBJ1-1
cdr3_aa: CARSLGKGQGIMNTEAFF
cdr3_nt: TGTGCCAGAAGCTTAGGTAAGGGACAGGGGATTATGAACACTGAAGCTTTCTTT

d_call: NA
v_call: TRBV29-1
clone_size: NA
j_call: TRBJ1-2
cdr3_aa: CSVDSDSANYGYTF
cdr3_nt: TGCAGCGTTGATTCCGACAGTGCAAACTATGGCTACACCTTC

d_call: TRBD2
v_call: TRBV5-1
clone_size: NA
j_call: TRBJ2-3
cdr3_aa: CATQGTSGGDTQYF
cdr3_nt: TGCGCCACCCAAGGGACTAGCGGGGGAGATACGCAGTATTTT

d_call: NA
v_call: TRBV4-1
clone_size: NA
j_call: TRBJ2-7
cdr3_aa: CASSLQGTSYEQYF
cdr3_nt: TGCGCCAGCAGCCTTCAGGGGACATCCTACGAGCAGTACTTC

d_call: NA
v_call: TRBV10-3
clone_size: once
j_call: TRBJ1-5
cdr3_aa: CAISALPGAGNQPQHF
cdr3_nt: TGTGCCATCAGTGCACTCCCAGGGGCAGGGAATCAGCCCCAGCATTTT

d_call: NA
v_call: TRBV2
clone_size: few
j_call: TRBJ1-1
cdr3_aa: CASSEQGNTEAFF
cdr3_nt: TGTGCCAGCAGTGAACAGGGTAACACTGAAGCTTTCTTT

d_call: NA
v_call: TRBV9
clone_size: NA
j_call: TRBJ1-2
cdr3_aa: CASSVVPGNYGYTF
cdr3_nt: TGTGCCAGCAGCGTAGTTCCAGGGAACTATGGCTACACCTTC

d_call: TRBD1
v_call: TRBV5-4
clone_size: NA
j_call: TRBJ2-1
cdr3_aa: CASSYGTGTYNEQFF
cdr3_nt: TGTGCCAGCAGCTACGGGACAGGAACATACAATGAGCAGTTCTTC